This passage covers 26 T cell receptor beta chains from one sample sequenced in a study of cytomegalovirus exposure and HLA in healthy donors. PCR was performed using 60 Vbeta and 13 Jbeta primers. The table came from immunoSEQ multiplex PCR; TCRdb's copy has only in-frame clones and leaves some out. The sample has approximately 190,000 clones, 80% seen once. Sequenced input: PBMCs. The receptors here all came from a man aged 40-49 years in good health and CMV-seropositive.

The genes are TRBV20-1 and TRBJ2-7; D possibly corresponds to TRBD1 (5 bases). V lost 1 base and J lost 4, with 5 bases in between. Germline assignment: CDR1 DFQATT and CDR2 SNEGSKA (reference sequence). This CDR3 comprises 11 residues. CDR3 nucleotide sequence: TGCAGTGCTAGAGGACAGTACGAGCAGTACTTC. It is translated as CSARGQYEQYF.

The V call is TRBV9, the J call TRBJ1-1; D perhaps matches TRBD1 (5 bases). The germline gives CDR1 SGDLS, CDR2 YYNGEE. The CDR3 is made up of 15 amino acids. Deletions cut 0 bases from V and 0 bases from J, with 9 bases between. The CDR3 DNA sequence: TGTGCCAGCAGCGTAGAGAACAGGTTGAACACTGAAGCTTTCTTT. It codes for CASSVENRLNTEAFF.

V gene TRBV11-2 combines with J gene TRBJ1-4; D not resolved. V was clipped by 5 bases and J by 0 bases, with 10 bases between them. This CDR3 region has 15 residues. Germline V lookup: CDR1 SGHAT, CDR2 FQNNGV. Here the CDR3 reads CASSPDSSTNEKLFF. CDR3 DNA sequence: TGTGCCAGCAGCCCGGACTCCTCAACTAATGAAAAACTGTTTTTT. Variable domain in full (rest from reference TRBV11-2 and TRBJ1-4): EAGVAQSPRYKIIEKRQSVAFWCNPISGHATLYWYQQILGQGPKLLIQFQNNGVVDDSQLPKDRFSAERLKGVDSTLKIQPAKLEDSAVYLCASSPDSSTNEKLFFGSGTQLSVL.

This clone was seen a single time. The genes are TRBV10-3 and TRBJ1-3; D not resolved. Deletions cut 5 bases from V and 0 bases from J, with 11 bases between. The CDR3 has 15 residues. The V gene's germline CDR1 is ENHRY and CDR2 SYGVKD. Written as DNA, the CDR3 is TGTGCCATCAGTTCGGTTTCGAGCTCTGGAAACACCATATATTTT. Its protein product is CAISSVSSSGNTIYF.

The chain recombines TRBV11-2 with TRBJ2-7; perhaps TRBD1 as D (7 bases). The length of the CDR3 is 14 residues. V lost 5 bases, J lost 7 bases, and 18 bases lay in between. Germline lookup yields CDR1 SGHAT and CDR2 FQNNGV. In DNA form, the CDR3 reads TGTGCCAGCAGCCACAACAGGGGCCGGGGGGAGCAGTACTTC. Translated: CASSHNRGRGEQYF.

V and J are TRBV7-2 and TRBJ1-2; 8 positions match TRBD1. Germline lookup yields CDR1 SGHTA and CDR2 FQGNSA. The V and J ends lost 3 bases and 8 bases, in that order; junction bases with no gene match: 11. This CDR3 contains 15 residues. In DNA form, the CDR3 reads TGTGCCAGCAGCTTCAACAGTATCAGGGGGCCGGGCTACACCTTC. This encodes CASSFNSIRGPGYTF.

The rearrangement links TRBV6-5 to TRBJ2-2; D ambiguous. Germline V CDR1 and CDR2: MNHEY, SVGAGI. The CDR3 has 14 amino acids. The ends were cut back, 7 bases at V and 1 base at J, with 10 bases in the middle. In nucleotides, the CDR3 is TGTGCCAGCACAGAGACAATGAACACCGGGGAGCTGTTTTTT. This encodes CASTETMNTGELFF.

The gene calls are TRBV27 and TRBJ2-2; possible D gene TRBD1, 6 bases. The CDR3 length is 16 residues. The V end lost 2 bases, the J end lost 1 base, and 11 bases lay between the germline ends. CDR1 is MNHEY and CDR2 is SMNVEV in the germline V gene (reference sequence). CDR3 loop: CASSLPGTQNTGELFF. CDR3 DNA: TGTGCCAGCAGTTTACCGGGGACACAGAACACCGGGGAGCTGTTTTTT.

The V gene is TRBV9, the J gene TRBJ2-7; D is uncertain. CDR1 is SGDLS, CDR2 YYNGEE, per germline. V dropped 4 bases and J dropped 6 bases, with 14 bases sitting between them. The CDR3 is made up of 13 amino acids. CDR3 region: CASSPSHISEQYF. For the CDR3, the DNA is TGTGCCAGCAGCCCCTCCCACATCTCCGAGCAGTACTTC.

This clone is a singleton in its sample. This sequence joins TRBV18 and TRBJ1-1; 9 bases map to TRBD1. V trimming: 3 bases; J trimming: 5 bases; junction bases outside the gene matches: 13. This CDR3 contains 17 residues. Looked up from germline, CDR1 is KGHSH and CDR2 is LQKENI. In DNA form, the CDR3 reads TGTGCCAGCTCACCGTATACAGGGGGCTTTGGAGCAACTGAAGCTTTCTTT. Translated, it gives CASSPYTGGFGATEAFF.

V is TRBV27 and J is TRBJ1-1; the D gene is possibly TRBD1 (6 bases). V shed 5 bases and J shed 11 bases, with 18 bases lying between them. Germline CDR1 reads MNHEY; CDR2 reads SMNVEV (reference sequence). The CDR3 is 13 amino acids. CDR3 in DNA: TGTGCCAGCAGTCTGAACAGGGTTACCTCTGCTTTCTTT. This codes for CASSLNRVTSAFF.

This clone was seen a handful of times. One end of the junction varies from germline; a read error may be responsible. The chain has TRBV7-9 and TRBJ1-2, with D unresolved. Germline V gene sequence: CDR1 SEHNR, CDR2 FQNEAQ (reference sequence). The CDR3 is 11 amino acids. The CDR3 region has the DNA TGTGCCAGCAGCCCCGGGAGAGGAGATGTCTTC. This gives the protein CASSPGRGDVF.

This clone was recorded only once. The chain uses TRBV7-6 and TRBJ2-5, with TRBD1 identical over 8 bases. The CDR3 consists of 14 residues. V shed 5 bases, J shed 9 bases, and the junction held 11 bases outside the gene matches. Germline V lookup: CDR1 SGHVS, CDR2 FNYEAQ. The CDR3 DNA sequence: TGTGCCAGCAGCCCCAGGGGGCCGCCAGGGGCCCAGTACTTC. Translating gives CASSPRGPPGAQYF.

This chain connects TRBV4-3 to TRBJ2-1, with TRBD2 matching over 12 bases. The CDR3 totals 15 residues. V lost 4 bases to trimming and J lost 8 bases; unmatched junction nucleotides: 6. The germline CDR1 and CDR2 sequences are LGHNA and YSLEER. DNA of the CDR3: TGCGCCAGCAGCCGAGCTAGCGGGGGGGTCGATGAGCAGTTCTTC. This gives the protein CASSRASGGVDEQFF.

This rearrangement joins TRBV7-2 to TRBJ2-3, with 13 bases fitting TRBD2. Trimming cost V 6 bases and J 5 bases; bases outside gene matches: 8. This CDR3 spans 16 amino acids. Germline V CDR1 and CDR2: SGHTA, FQGNSA. The CDR3 reads CASRTGTSGAVDTQYF. DNA of the CDR3: TGTGCCAGCAGAACCGGGACTAGCGGGGCAGTAGATACGCAGTATTTT.

This clone has only one observation. The rearrangement links TRBV5-6 to TRBJ2-1; 8 positions match TRBD2. This CDR3 comprises 15 residues. Germline values: CDR1 SGHDT, CDR2 YYEEEE. The trim removed 0 bases at V and 8 bases at J, leaving 7 bases unmatched. The CDR3: CASSLDGGADHEQFF. CDR3 nucleotides: TGTGCCAGCAGCTTGGACGGGGGGGCCGACCATGAGCAGTTCTTC.

The J gene is TRBJ1-4, the V gene TRBV6-5; no firm D call. The length of the CDR3 is 13 residues. Trimming took 6 bases from V and 6 from J, leaving 11 bases between them. Germline CDR1 MNHEY, CDR2 SVGAGI. The CDR3, as DNA: TGTGCCAGCAGCCGGGCGGGGTATGAAAAACTGTTTTTT. It yields the protein CASSRAGYEKLFF.

The chain combines TRBV19 with TRBJ2-1; a weak D match, TRBD2 (6 bases). The germline V gene has CDR1 LNHDA and CDR2 SQIVND (reference sequence). This CDR3 contains 15 residues. Trimming left V 5 bases short and J 7 bases short, with 18 bases between. The chain's CDR3 is CASSPMSWGGNEQFF. The DNA for the CDR3 is TGTGCCAGTAGTCCGATGTCCTGGGGAGGAAATGAGCAGTTCTTC.

This clone was seen many times. The CDR3 DNA sequence: TGCGCCAGCAGCCAAGAAGCGGGCTCTGGGGCCAACGTCCTGACTTTC. Its translation: CASSQEAGSGANVLTF. The V and J genes are TRBV4-3 and TRBJ2-6; a possible D gene is TRBD2 (6 bases). Germline V CDR1 and CDR2: LGHNA, YSLEER. The CDR3 covers 16 residues. V lost 0 bases, J lost 0 bases, and 6 bases lay in between.

The gene calls are TRBV5-1 and TRBJ2-5; D is ambiguous. The CDR3 loop spans 14 amino acids. V was cut by 3 bases and J by 5 bases, with 14 bases left in between. Per germline, CDR1 SGHRS and CDR2 YFSETQ. The CDR3 sequence is CASSSKNLQETQYF. Written as DNA, the CDR3 is TGCGCCAGCAGCTCGAAGAACCTTCAGGAGACCCAGTACTTC.

The J gene is TRBJ1-2, the V gene TRBV2, with a possible D match to TRBD1 (5 bases). The V gene lost 7 bases and the J gene lost 5 bases, with 14 bases spanning the gap. This CDR3 spans 13 amino acids. Germline CDR1 and CDR2: SNHLY and FYNNEI. This chain's CDR3 is CASNGGREYGYTF. CDR3 nucleotide sequence: TGTGCCAGCAATGGGGGGAGAGAATATGGCTACACCTTC.

J is TRBJ1-5 and V is TRBV6-1, with D perhaps TRBD1 (6 bases). The CDR3 totals 15 residues. V shed 10 bases and J shed 3 bases, with 19 bases lying between them. Looked up from germline, CDR1 is MNHNS and CDR2 is SASEGT. DNA for the CDR3: TGTGCCACGTCTTCTTTGACAGGATACAATCAGCCCCAGCATTTT. As protein: CATSSLTGYNQPQHF.

This rearrangement joins TRBV27 to TRBJ1-2; the D gene is possibly TRBD1 (6 bases). The CDR3 has 14 amino acids. Germline CDR1 and CDR2: MNHEY and SMNVEV (reference sequence). The germline V and J ends were trimmed by 6 bases and 3 bases, with 14 bases remaining between them. The CDR3: CASSPGTRYYGYTF. CDR3 nucleotides: TGTGCCAGCAGCCCCGGGACAAGATACTATGGCTACACCTTC.

The DNA of the CDR3 is TGTGCCAGCAGCCATAGCCGGGACAGGGGCAAATTGGAGCAGTTCTTC. This gives the protein CASSHSRDRGKLEQFF. V usage is TRBV5-4 and J usage is TRBJ2-1; 10 positions match TRBD1. This CDR3 region has 16 residues. V gave up 4 bases and J gave up 10 bases; unmatched junction bases: 14. The germline gives CDR1 SGHNT, CDR2 YYREEE (reference sequence).

V and J are TRBV4-1 and TRBJ1-3; 10 nucleotides line up with TRBD1. The germline V gene encodes CDR1 MGHRA and CDR2 YSYEKL. V lost 4 bases and J lost 8; bases outside the gene matches: 5. CDR3 length: 14 amino acids. The CDR3 here is CASSRQDRGDTIYF. The CDR3 DNA follows: TGCGCCAGCAGCCGTCAGGACAGGGGGGACACCATATATTTT.

Regarding this clone: The identical CDR3 is also encoded by other nucleotide sequences in the sample. This rearrangement joins TRBV18 to TRBJ2-7, with a weak D call TRBD1 (6 bases). V was trimmed by 6 bases and J by 2 bases, leaving 11 bases between them. The germline V gene has CDR1 KGHSH and CDR2 LQKENI. The CDR3 length is 13 residues. CDR3 DNA sequence: TGTGCCAGCTCCCCCAGGGGAACCTACGAGCAGTACTTC. Translated: CASSPRGTYEQYF.